This record covers a single T cell receptor (beta chain). This record belongs to a study of technical replicates of blood from four donors. This table comes from immunoSEQ multiplex PCR, and its TCRdb copy is limited to in-frame clones, with some not included. Among tens of thousands of clones listed, nearly 97% were seen once. The clonotype was recovered from a human donor in good health. The specimen sequenced was T cells isolated from PBMCs.

The CDR3 sequence: CASSLYWTGNEKLFF. Here the CDR3 DNA reads TGCGCCAGCAGCTTGTACTGGACAGGGAATGAAAAACTGTTTTTT. The chain links TRBV5-1 to TRBJ1-4, with 8 bases aligning to TRBD1. The germline V gene has CDR1 SGHRS and CDR2 YFSETQ. This CDR3 is 15 amino acids long. The J segment lost 5 bases and the V segment lost 1 base, leaving 4 bases of the junction unmatched.